This TCR beta chain was captured by sequencing in a study of shared clonotypes between healthy human individuals. Study-level results: Clonotypes that were shared across a handful of donors made up around 5% of naive CD4 clonotypes.

Germline V lookup: CDR1 SNHLY, CDR2 FYNNEI. V lost 6 bases and J 14 bases, leaving 23 bases between the germline ends. This CDR3 has 14 amino acids. The data were produced by immunoSEQ multiplex PCR, yet TCRdb's version contains in-frame clones alone and is incomplete. The sample has 1,500,000 or so clones; roughly 96% are singletons. Points on this clone: Its target is unknown.

J is TRBJ1-5 and V is TRBV2, with unresolved D. The receptor's source is a man aged 25 to 40 in good health. The material sequenced was naive CD4+ T cells sorted from blood. Subset given: CD45RA+ positively selected. CDR3 loop: CASRRDTGTGIEHF. The CDR3 DNA reads as TGTGCCAGCAGGAGAGACACGGGAACCGGGATTGAGCATTTT.